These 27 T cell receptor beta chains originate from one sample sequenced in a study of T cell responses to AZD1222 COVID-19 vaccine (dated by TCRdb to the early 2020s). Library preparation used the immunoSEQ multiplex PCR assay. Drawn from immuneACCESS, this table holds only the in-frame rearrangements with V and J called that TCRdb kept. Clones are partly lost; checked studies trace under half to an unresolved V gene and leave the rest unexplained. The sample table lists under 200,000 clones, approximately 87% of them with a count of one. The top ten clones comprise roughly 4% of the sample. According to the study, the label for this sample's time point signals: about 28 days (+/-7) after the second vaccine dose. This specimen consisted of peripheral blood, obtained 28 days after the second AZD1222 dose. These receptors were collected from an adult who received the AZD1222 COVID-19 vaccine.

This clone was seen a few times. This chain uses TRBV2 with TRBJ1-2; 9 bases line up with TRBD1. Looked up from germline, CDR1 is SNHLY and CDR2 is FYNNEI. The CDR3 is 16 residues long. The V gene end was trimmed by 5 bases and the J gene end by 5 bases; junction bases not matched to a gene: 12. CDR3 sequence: CASSSPDTGGGYGYTF. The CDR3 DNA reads TGTGCCAGCAGTTCTCCCGACACAGGGGGCGGTTATGGCTACACCTTC.

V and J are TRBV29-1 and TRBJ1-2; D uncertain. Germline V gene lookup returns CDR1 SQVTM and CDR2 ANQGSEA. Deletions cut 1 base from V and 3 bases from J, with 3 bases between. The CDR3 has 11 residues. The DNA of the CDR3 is TGCAGCGTTGAAGGTCACTATGGCTACACCTTC. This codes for CSVEGHYGYTF.

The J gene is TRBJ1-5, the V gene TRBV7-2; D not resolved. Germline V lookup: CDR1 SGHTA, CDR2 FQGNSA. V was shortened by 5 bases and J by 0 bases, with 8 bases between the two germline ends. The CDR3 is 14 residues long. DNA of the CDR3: TGTGCCAGCAGCGTCGGCCATAGCAATCAGCCCCAGCATTTT. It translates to CASSVGHSNQPQHF. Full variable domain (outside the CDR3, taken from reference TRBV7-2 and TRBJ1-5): GAGVSQSPSNKVTEKGKDVELRCDPISGHTALYWYRQSLGQGLEFLIYFQGNSAPDKSGLPSDRFSAERTGGSVSTLTIQRTQQEDSAVYLCASSVGHSNQPQHFGDGTRLSIL.

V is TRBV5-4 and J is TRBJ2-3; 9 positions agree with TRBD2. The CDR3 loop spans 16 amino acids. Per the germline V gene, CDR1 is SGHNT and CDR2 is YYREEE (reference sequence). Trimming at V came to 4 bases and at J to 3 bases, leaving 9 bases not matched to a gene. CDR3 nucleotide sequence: TGTGCCAGCAGCCAGCCAAGCGGGGGGAAGACAGATACGCAGTATTTT. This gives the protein CASSQPSGGKTDTQYF.

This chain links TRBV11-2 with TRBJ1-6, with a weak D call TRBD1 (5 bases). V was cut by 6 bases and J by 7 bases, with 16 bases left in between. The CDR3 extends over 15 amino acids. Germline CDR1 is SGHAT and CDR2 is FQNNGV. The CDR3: CASRRAGTGNSPLHF. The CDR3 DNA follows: TGTGCCAGCAGACGCGCCGGGACGGGAAATTCACCCCTCCACTTT.

CDR3 DNA: TGTGCCTGCGGCGGGGGTTTAAATGAGCAGTTCTTC. This codes for CACGGGLNEQFF. The chain couples TRBV30 to TRBJ2-1; TRBD2 matches 7 bases. Per the germline V gene, CDR1 is GTSNPN and CDR2 is SVGIG (reference sequence). The CDR3 is 12 residues long. Trimming took 6 bases from V and 7 from J; bases not matched to a gene: 6.

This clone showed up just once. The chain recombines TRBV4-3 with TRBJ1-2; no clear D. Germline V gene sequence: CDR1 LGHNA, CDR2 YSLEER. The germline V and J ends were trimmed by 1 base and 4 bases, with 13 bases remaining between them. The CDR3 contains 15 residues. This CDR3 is CASSQVPSESYGYTF. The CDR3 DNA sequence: TGCGCCAGCAGCCAAGTTCCATCAGAAAGCTATGGCTACACCTTC.

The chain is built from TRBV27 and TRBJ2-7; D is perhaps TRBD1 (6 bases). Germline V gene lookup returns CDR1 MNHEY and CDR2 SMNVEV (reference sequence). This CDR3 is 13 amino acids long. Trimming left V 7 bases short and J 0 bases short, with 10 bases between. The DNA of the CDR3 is TGTGCCAGCAAACAGGGTAGCTCCTACGAGCAGTACTTC. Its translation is CASKQGSSYEQYF.

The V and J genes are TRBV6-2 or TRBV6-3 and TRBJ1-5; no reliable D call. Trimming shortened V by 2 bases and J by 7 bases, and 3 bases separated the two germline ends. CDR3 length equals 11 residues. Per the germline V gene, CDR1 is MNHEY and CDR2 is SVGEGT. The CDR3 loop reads CASSYPQPQHF. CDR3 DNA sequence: TGTGCCAGCAGTTACCCCCAGCCCCAGCATTTT.

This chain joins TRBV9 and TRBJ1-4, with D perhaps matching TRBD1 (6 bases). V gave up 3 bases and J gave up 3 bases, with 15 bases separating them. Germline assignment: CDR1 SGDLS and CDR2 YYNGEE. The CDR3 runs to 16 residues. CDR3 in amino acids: CASSENTGSPNEKLFF. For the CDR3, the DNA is TGTGCCAGCAGCGAAAATACAGGGTCGCCTAATGAAAAACTGTTTTTT.

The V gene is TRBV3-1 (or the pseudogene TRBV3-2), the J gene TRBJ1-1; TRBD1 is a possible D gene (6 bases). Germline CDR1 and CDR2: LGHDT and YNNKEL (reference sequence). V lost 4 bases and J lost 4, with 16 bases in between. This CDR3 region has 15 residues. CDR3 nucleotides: TGTGCCAGCAGCCCTCTTAAAGGGGGTATCACTGAAGCTTTCTTT. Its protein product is CASSPLKGGITEAFF.

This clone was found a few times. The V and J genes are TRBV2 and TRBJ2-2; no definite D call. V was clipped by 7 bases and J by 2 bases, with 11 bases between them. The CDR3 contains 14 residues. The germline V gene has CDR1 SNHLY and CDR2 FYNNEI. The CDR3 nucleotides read TGTGCCAGCAACGACGGACCTAACACCGGGGAGCTGTTTTTT. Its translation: CASNDGPNTGELFF.

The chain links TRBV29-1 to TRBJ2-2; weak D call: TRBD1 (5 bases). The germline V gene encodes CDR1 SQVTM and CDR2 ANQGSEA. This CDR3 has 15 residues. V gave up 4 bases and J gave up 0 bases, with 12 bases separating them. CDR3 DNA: TGCAGCGTTGCGGGTGGGGCAGCGAACACCGGGGAGCTGTTTTTT. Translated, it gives CSVAGGAANTGELFF.

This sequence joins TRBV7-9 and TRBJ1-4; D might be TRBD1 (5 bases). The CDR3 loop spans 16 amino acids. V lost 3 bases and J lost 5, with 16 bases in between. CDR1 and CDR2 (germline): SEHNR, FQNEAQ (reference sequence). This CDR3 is CASSLTQGVRNEKLFF. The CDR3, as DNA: TGTGCCAGCAGCTTGACCCAGGGTGTTAGGAATGAAAAACTGTTTTTT.

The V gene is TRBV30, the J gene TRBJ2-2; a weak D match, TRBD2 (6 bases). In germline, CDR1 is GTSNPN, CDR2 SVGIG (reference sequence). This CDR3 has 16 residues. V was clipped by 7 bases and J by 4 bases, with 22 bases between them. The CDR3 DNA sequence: TGTGCCTACTCACCCCCGGGTCTGGGGGGCACCGGGGAGCTGTTTTTT. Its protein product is CAYSPPGLGGTGELFF.

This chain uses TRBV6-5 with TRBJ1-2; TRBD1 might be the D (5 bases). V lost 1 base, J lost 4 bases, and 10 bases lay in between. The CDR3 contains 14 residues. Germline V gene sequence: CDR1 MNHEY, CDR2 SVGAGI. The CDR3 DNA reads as TGTGCCAGCAGTTACTTAGGGACCGGCTATGGCTACACCTTC. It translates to CASSYLGTGYGYTF.

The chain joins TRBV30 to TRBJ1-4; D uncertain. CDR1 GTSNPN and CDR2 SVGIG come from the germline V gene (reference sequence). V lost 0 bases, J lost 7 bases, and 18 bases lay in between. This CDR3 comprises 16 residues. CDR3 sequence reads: CAWSVLFGEGREKLFF. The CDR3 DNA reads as TGTGCCTGGAGTGTACTCTTTGGGGAAGGACGTGAAAAACTGTTTTTT.

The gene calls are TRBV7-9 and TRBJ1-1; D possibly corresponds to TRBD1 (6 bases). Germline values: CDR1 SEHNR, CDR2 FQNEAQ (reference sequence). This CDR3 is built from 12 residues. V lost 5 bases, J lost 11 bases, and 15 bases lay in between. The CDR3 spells CASSVQGVKAFF. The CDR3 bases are TGTGCCAGCAGCGTACAGGGAGTAAAGGCTTTCTTT.

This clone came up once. Written as DNA, the CDR3 is TGTGCCAGCAGCCCCGGGACGGCCTATGGCTACACCTTC. This codes for CASSPGTAYGYTF. This chain links TRBV12-3 or TRBV12-4 with TRBJ1-2; D is possibly TRBD1 (5 bases). V shed 6 bases and J shed 4 bases, with 12 bases lying between them. This CDR3 region has 13 residues.

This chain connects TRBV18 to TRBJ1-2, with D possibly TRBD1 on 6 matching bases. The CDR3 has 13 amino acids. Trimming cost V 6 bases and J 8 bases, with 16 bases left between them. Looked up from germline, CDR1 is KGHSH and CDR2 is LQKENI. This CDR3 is CASSPGGGLGYTF. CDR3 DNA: TGTGCCAGCTCCCCCGGAGGGGGTCTCGGCTACACCTTC.

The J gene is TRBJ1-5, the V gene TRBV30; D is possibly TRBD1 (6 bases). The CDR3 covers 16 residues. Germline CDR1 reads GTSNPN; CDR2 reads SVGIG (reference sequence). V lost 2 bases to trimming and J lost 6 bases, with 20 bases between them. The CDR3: CAWSFPGTPRGQPQHF. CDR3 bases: TGTGCCTGGAGTTTCCCCGGGACACCCCGGGGTCAGCCCCAGCATTTT. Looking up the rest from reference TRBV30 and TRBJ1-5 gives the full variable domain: SQTIHQWPATLVQPVGSPLSLECTVEGTSNPNLYWYRQAAGRGLQLLFYSVGIGQISSEVPQNLSASRPQDRQFILSSKKLLLSDSGFYLCAWSFPGTPRGQPQHFGDGTRLSIL.

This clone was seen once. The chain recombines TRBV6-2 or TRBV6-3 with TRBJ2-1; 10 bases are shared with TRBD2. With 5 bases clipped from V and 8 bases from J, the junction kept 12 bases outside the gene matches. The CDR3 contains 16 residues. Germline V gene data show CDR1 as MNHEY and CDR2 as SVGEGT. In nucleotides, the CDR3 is TGTGCCAGCAGTCTCCGGACTAGCGGTCGGGACGATGAGCAGTTCTTC. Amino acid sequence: CASSLRTSGRDDEQFF.

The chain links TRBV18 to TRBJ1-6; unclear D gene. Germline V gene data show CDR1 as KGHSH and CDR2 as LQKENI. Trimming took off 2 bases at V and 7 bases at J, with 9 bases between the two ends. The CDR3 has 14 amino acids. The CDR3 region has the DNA TGTGCCAGCTCACCAAAGGATGGGAATTCACCCCTCCACTTT. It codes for CASSPKDGNSPLHF.

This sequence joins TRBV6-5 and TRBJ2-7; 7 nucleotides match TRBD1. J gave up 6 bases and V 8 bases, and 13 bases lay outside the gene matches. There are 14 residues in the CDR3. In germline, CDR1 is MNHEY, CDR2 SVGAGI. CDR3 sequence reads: CASLPTGTEAEQYF. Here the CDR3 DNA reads TGTGCCAGCCTCCCAACGGGGACAGAGGCCGAGCAGTACTTC.

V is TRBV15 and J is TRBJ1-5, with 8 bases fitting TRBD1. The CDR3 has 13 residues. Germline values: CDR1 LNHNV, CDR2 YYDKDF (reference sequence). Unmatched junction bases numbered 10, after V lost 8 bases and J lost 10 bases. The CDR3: CATSQGGKGPQHF. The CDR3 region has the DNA TGTGCCACCTCACAGGGGGGGAAGGGTCCCCAGCATTTT. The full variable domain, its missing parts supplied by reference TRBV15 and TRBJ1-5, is DAMVIQNPRYQVTQFGKPVTLSCSQTLNHNVMYWYQQKSSQAPKLLFHYYDKDFNNEADTPDNFQSRRPNTSFCFLDIRSPGLGDTAMYLCATSQGGKGPQHFGDGTRLSIL.

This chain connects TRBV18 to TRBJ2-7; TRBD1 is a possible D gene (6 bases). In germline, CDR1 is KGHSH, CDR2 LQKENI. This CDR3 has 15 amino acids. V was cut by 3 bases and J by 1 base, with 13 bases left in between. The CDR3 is CASSPAVQGSYEQYF. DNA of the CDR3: TGTGCCAGCTCACCCGCAGTACAGGGATCCTACGAGCAGTACTTC.

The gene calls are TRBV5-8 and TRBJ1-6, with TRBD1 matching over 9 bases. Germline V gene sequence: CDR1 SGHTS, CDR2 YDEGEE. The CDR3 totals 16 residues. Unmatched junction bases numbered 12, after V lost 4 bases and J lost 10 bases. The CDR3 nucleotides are TGTGCCAGCAGCCTCAACAGGGGGCGATTTTCGTCACCCCTCCACTTT. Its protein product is CASSLNRGRFSSPLHF.